This paragraph covers one T cell receptor beta chain sequence. It lacks a known antigen. The record has no base qualities; no much larger clone is one base away. The germline V gene provides CDR1 SGDLS and CDR2 YYNGEE. Counted from cysteine to phenylalanine, this CDR3 has 15 amino acids. CDR3 DNA is the only sequence kept; it has 45 bases, read in frame from the first base. The junction carries 10 bases between V and J, which are trimmed by 0 bases and 1 base respectively. This sample was included in a study of cytomegalovirus exposure and HLA in healthy donors (dated by TCRdb to about 2017). Looking at the study overall: According to an earlier analysis of a few hundred of the donors, some 170 million T cells yielded roughly 110 million unique TCR beta sequences and 250 to 350 Gb of sequence data. In addition to the first cohort of 666 subjects, a separate validation cohort of approximately 130 different subjects was used. Rather than drawing on any new phenotypic data, the later analysis identified candidate immune exposures from TCR beta sequences and the way those sequences occurred across donors. Four or five DR-DQ haplotypes were handled as single units for association and clustering because linkage in the cohort was strong. High-throughput TCR immunosequencing, statistical association of individual TCRs with disease status, and machine learning were combined to predict cytomegalovirus infection status. Alongside the repertoire data, information on donor age, sex, ethnicity and CMV serostatus was compiled. Among 300 to 450 genotyped donors of the cohort, an average of about 240,000 unique TCR beta nucleotide sequences were sequenced per donor, roughly 18% of them non-productive. Of the approximately 370 genotyped donors, 75% to 85% were placed in the genetic ancestry cluster associated with self-reported Caucasian donors. All discovery cohort repertoires had been generated using a single sequencing platform. Typing coverage varied by locus: about 620-630 donors for A, B, C, DRB1 and DQB1; roughly 500 for DQA1; more than 600 for DPA1; about 450 for DPB1. The study used immunosequencing to profile the T cell repertoires of approximately 640 subjects and linked those repertoires to cytomegalovirus serostatus. The study aimed to test whether cataloging public T cell receptors could reveal signatures of past pathogen exposure. An early release that covered roughly 600 HLA-typed donors contained approximately 300 gigabases of sequencing data and 65 million to 100 million unique TCR sequences. HLA typing included class I and class II loci at four-digit resolution. An earlier analysis of roughly 580 of the donors used high-throughput TCR beta sequencing to judge whether each TCR beta V gene segment behaved as functional or pseudogenic. A later genetic analysis took genome-wide SNP genotypes for about 55% of the roughly 670 donors and used that subset as a discovery cohort. A later analysis re-examined previously published TCR beta repertoires from around 670 donors and added high-resolution HLA genotyping to investigate patterns of TCR occurrence. Findings and caveats that apply to the study as a whole: Because HLA typing was unavailable for some donors at each locus, only the typed subset was used in association tests. Correlated functional status among segregating V segments might reflect linkage disequilibrium, but an unknown experimental factor could not be ruled out. Because the 87-base-pair reads could not distinguish some IMGT-functional V segments, including TRBV6-2 and TRBV6-3, those segments were excluded. Roughly uniform sequencing depth across donors was assumed in presence/absence analyses, although this assumption may not hold. A cluster of highly shared sequence variants was judged likely to represent a technical artifact of the sequencing pipeline. In a later genetic analysis, fewer N-insertions in productive TCRs were reported among donors in an Asian-associated ancestry cluster than the roughly 640-donor mean. Broadly in line with IMGT annotations, most TCR beta V segments showed up in productive rearrangements about 87% or about 30% of the time in an earlier analysis of several hundred of the donors. The authors suggested that the approach could potentially be extended to other disease states and immunological phenotypes. Three of the identified cytomegalovirus-associated TCR beta chains were confirmed in vitro to be specific for cytomegalovirus antigens. At a false discovery rate of 0.05, a later analysis linked around 17,000 TCR beta sequences to specific HLA alleles. The study gave a list of around 170 TCR beta chains associated with cytomegalovirus. Immune exposure information for the cohort was limited to CMV serostatus. An association between a missense DCLRE1C variant and V-gene and J-gene trimming of TCR beta chains was found in a later genetic analysis and replicated in an independent cohort. The earlier analysis of almost 600 of the donors excluded roughly 17 rarely observed V segments, including chromosome 9 orphons, because counts were too low. Most CMV-associated TCR beta chains appeared to be HLA-restricted in a later analysis, and the HLA associations seemed to be driven largely by CMV exposure. Cytomegalovirus status was reported to be diagnosed by the classifier with high specificity and sensitivity in both the original and validation cohorts. Most TCR sequences were seen in very few donors, while some public TCRs were found in many individuals. When HLA alleles, especially DR and DQ, strongly co-occurred, attributing TCR associations to individual alleles was difficult. In a later analysis, HLA-associated TCR beta chains were found to be more clonally expanded and to have lower generation probabilities than equally common non-associated chains. In this cohort, only TCR beta chains were sequenced, and detectable features were limited by the absence of alpha or paired-chain data. Several of the top co-occurrence clusters appeared to be linked to parvovirus B19, influenza, CMV and Epstein-Barr virus, according to a later analysis. In a later analysis, the rate of TCR association differed among HLA loci, with DRB1 alleles having the most associated TCRs and HLA-C alleles having the fewest. A further reported finding was that TCR beta sequences accurately predicted the HLA-A and HLA-B alleles for most subjects in the first cohort.

Library preparation employed the immunoSEQ multiplex PCR assay. A mixture of 60 forward primers for TCR Vbeta segments and 13 reverse primers for TCR Jbeta segments was used in the multiplex PCR. Amplification of the CDR3 region of rearranged TCR beta genes was performed with a multiplex PCR assay on genomic DNA. Amplified TCR beta libraries were sequenced as 87-base-pair reads on the Illumina HiSeq System. Per the original workflow: In a later analysis, 77 million or so unique TCR beta chains were counted across the approximately 620 repertoires, and roughly 11 million of these chains were shared by at least two donors. A nearest-neighbor algorithm error-corrected the raw reads and collapsed the reads into unique sequences, merging closely related sequences to remove PCR and sequencing errors. To assign V, D and J gene segments, CDR3 sequences were aligned to IMGT reference sequences. For a sequence to be retained, a match of at least six nucleotides was required to both a V gene segment and a J gene segment. Rearrangements were classified as productive when the CDR3 lacked stop codons and remained in frame with V and J, and all other rearrangements were classified as non-productive. Following IMGT convention, CDR3 was defined as the stretch from the second conserved V-encoded cysteine up to the conserved J-encoded phenylalanine. In an earlier analysis of 587 of the donors, sequences lacking an unambiguous match to a single V gene segment were excluded. An earlier analysis of some 500 of the donors classified V segments as functional when productive rearrangements were above 56.7% and as segregating when the standard deviation between donors was above 5%. To diagnose cytomegalovirus status from the catalog of TCR beta chain sequences, a statistical classification framework was built. In a later analysis, V and J genes were assigned by comparing TCR nucleotide sequences against IMGT/GENE-DB human TR gene sequences. A later analysis assigned CDR3 sequences and most-parsimonious VDJ recombination scenarios with the TCRdist pipeline. In a later analysis, each TCR beta chain was defined by its CDR3 amino acid sequence together with its V-gene family, and reads lacking a unique V-gene family were excluded. To address suspected cross-contamination and a sequencing artifact, a later analysis removed several hundred highly shared, low-generation-probability nucleotide sequences. In a later analysis, a clonal expansion index for each public chain was calculated from normalized within-repertoire ranks of inferred template counts. In a later analysis, generation probabilities were computed using a VDJ recombination model fitted to out-of-frame rearrangements, and the results were checked against IGoR. A later analysis scored TCR-TCR, TCR-HLA and TCR-CMV co-occurrence with hypergeometric tests, applying a repertoire-size bias correction to TCR pairs. To estimate false discovery rates, a later analysis permuted the HLA or CMV assignments 20 times. In a later analysis, co-occurring TCRs were grouped using DBSCAN, with TCRdist sequence similarity added in when clustering inside HLA-allele-positive subsets. Co-occurrence clustering excluded repertoires with fewer than 30,000 or more than 120,000 public chains, plus five with anomalous nucleotide sharing. TCRdb's version of the immuneACCESS table is confined to in-frame rearrangements and falls short of the full clone set. An unresolved V gene accounts for under half of the shortfall where checked; the remainder is of unknown origin. That table is the source of V, J and clone size, and D and trimming were worked out from the DNA. This sample lists about 150,000 clones; 70% to 90% were detected once. Of the sample, roughly 5.3% falls within the top ten clones.

In total, around 600 healthy bone marrow donors made up the cohort. At the time of sampling, every cohort member was nominally healthy, though immune exposures that went unrecorded were likely present. The donor tested CMV seropositive, placing the donor among the roughly 270 seropositive members of the cohort. Each donor provided a peripheral blood sample, and peripheral blood mononuclear cells were used for TCR beta sequencing. The Qiagen DNeasy Blood Extraction Kit was used to extract genomic DNA from the blood cell samples. Specimen: PBMCs. The V and J genes are TRBV9 and TRBJ1-1; matching of 5 bases hints at TRBD1 as the D gene. The sequence was obtained from a woman aged 40 to 49 in good health and CMV-seropositive. Read as DNA, the sequence is TGTGCCAGCAGCGTAGACCCAGGGAAGAACACTGAAGCTTTCTTT. This sequence encodes CASSVDPGKNTEAFF.